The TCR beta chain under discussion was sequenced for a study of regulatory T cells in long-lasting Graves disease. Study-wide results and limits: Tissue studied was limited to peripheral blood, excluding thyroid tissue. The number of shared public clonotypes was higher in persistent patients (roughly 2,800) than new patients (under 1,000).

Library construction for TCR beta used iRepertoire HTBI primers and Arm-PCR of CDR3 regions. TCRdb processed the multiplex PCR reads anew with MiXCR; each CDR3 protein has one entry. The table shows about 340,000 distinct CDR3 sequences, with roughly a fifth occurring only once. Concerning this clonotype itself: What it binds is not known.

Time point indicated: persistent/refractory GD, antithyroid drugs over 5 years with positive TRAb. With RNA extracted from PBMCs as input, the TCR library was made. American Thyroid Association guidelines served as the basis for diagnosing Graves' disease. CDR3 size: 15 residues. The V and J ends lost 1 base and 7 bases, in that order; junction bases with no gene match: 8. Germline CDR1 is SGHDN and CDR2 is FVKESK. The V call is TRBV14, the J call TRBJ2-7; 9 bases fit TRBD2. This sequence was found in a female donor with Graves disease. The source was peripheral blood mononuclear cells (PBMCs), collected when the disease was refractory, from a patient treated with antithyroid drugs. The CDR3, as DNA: TGTGCCAGCAGCCAAGGTGCGGGAGGGTCGTTTGAGCAGTACTTC. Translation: CASSQGAGGSFEQYF.